The 21 T cell receptor beta chains presented below share a single source sample, sequenced in a study of T cells after posttransplantation cyclophosphamide. This table comes from immunoSEQ multiplex PCR, and its TCRdb copy is limited to in-frame clones, with some not included. This sample has some 61,000 clones, with around 93% found just once. What was sequenced was PBMCs. The receptor set was obtained from a woman under 40 in good health and a related stem cell transplant donor.

The chain links TRBV11-2 to TRBJ2-5; TRBD2 matches at 7 bases. Germline-derived CDR1 and CDR2 are SGHAT and FQNNGV. J lost 6 bases, V lost 7 bases, and 8 bases had no gene match. The CDR3 extends over 13 amino acids. The CDR3 spells CASTPGGVKTQYF. Here the CDR3 DNA reads TGTGCCAGCACCCCTGGGGGGGTGAAGACCCAGTACTTC.

The chain combines TRBV7-3 with TRBJ2-1; 7 nucleotides match TRBD1. The trim removed 0 bases at V and 3 bases at J, leaving 2 bases unmatched. The CDR3 runs to 15 residues. Germline V gives CDR1 SGHTA, CDR2 FQGTGA. The CDR3 here is CASSLTGTDYNEQFF. The CDR3 coding sequence is TGTGCCAGCAGCTTAACGGGGACAGACTACAATGAGCAGTTCTTC.

This rearrangement joins TRBV4-1 to TRBJ2-7; possibly TRBD1 or TRBD2 for D (5 bases each). The CDR3 sequence is 14 residues long. Trimming removed 1 base at V and 3 bases at J, with 10 bases between. Germline assignment: CDR1 MGHRA and CDR2 YSYEKL. The CDR3 protein is CASSQAGRLYEQYF. The CDR3 region has the DNA TGCGCCAGCAGCCAAGCGGGACGGCTCTACGAGCAGTACTTC.

V usage is TRBV7-9 and J usage is TRBJ1-1, with 11 bases identical to TRBD1. The CDR3 totals 18 residues. Germline trimming cut 5 bases from V and 0 bases from J; bases unmatched to any gene: 11. The V gene's germline CDR1 is SEHNR and CDR2 FQNEAQ (reference sequence). CDR3 DNA: TGTGCCAGCAGCCCGGCTCCGGGGACAGGGGGGGTGAACACTGAAGCTTTCTTT. It encodes CASSPAPGTGGVNTEAFF.

This chain links TRBV5-6 with TRBJ1-2, with D perhaps TRBD1 (5 bases). Germline-derived CDR1 and CDR2 are SGHDT and YYEEEE. This CDR3 comprises 12 residues. V dropped 6 bases and J dropped 0 bases, with 6 bases sitting between them. The CDR3 region is CASKTANYGYTF. CDR3 coding DNA: TGTGCCAGCAAGACAGCTAACTATGGCTACACCTTC.

CDR3 amino acids: CASSVAGGTGELFF. Here the CDR3 DNA reads TGCGCCAGCAGCGTAGCGGGGGGCACCGGGGAGCTGTTTTTT. This sequence joins TRBV5-1 and TRBJ2-2; 10 bases agree with TRBD2. This CDR3 has 14 amino acids. Germline trimming cut 4 bases from V and 4 bases from J; bases unmatched to any gene: 1. In germline, CDR1 is SGHRS, CDR2 YFSETQ.

The V and J genes are TRBV5-1 and TRBJ2-3; 9 bases map to TRBD1. The germline V gene has CDR1 SGHRS and CDR2 YFSETQ. The CDR3 contains 15 residues. The V segment lost 3 bases and the J segment 2 bases; nucleotides outside the gene matches: 4. The CDR3 here is CASSYGTGTTDTQYF. The CDR3 DNA reads TGCGCCAGCAGCTATGGGACAGGGACCACAGATACGCAGTATTTT.

On this clone: The same CDR3 arises from other DNA sequences in this sample as well. The chain uses TRBV6-6 and TRBJ1-3; D not certain. CDR1 is MNHNY, CDR2 SVGAGI, per germline (reference sequence). Trimming removed 6 bases from V and 0 bases from J, with 6 bases in between. The CDR3 spans 13 residues. The CDR3 loop reads CASRVPSGNTIYF. The CDR3 region has the DNA TGTGCCAGCAGGGTGCCCTCTGGAAACACCATATATTTT.

The gene calls are TRBV5-4 and TRBJ1-2, with a weak D call TRBD1 (5 bases). V lost 1 base and J 8 bases, leaving 21 bases between the germline ends. The CDR3 consists of 16 residues. CDR1 and CDR2 (germline): SGHNT, YYREEE (reference sequence). CDR3 sequence: CASSLKSSGSGGGYTF. The CDR3, as DNA: TGTGCCAGCAGCTTGAAAAGTTCGGGGAGCGGGGGGGGCTACACCTTC.

The V and J genes are TRBV29-1 and TRBJ1-2; 10 bases align to TRBD1. V gave up 7 bases and J gave up 4 bases; unmatched junction bases: 9. The CDR3 runs 14 residues. CDR1 is SQVTM, CDR2 ANQGSEA, per germline. As DNA, the CDR3 is TGCAGCGCCTTACTGGGACAGGGGATCTATGGCTACACCTTC. It translates to CSALLGQGIYGYTF.

The chain links TRBV6-1 to TRBJ2-7; D ambiguous. This CDR3 has 11 amino acids. Germline values: CDR1 MNHNS, CDR2 SASEGT. V was trimmed by 2 bases and J by 9 bases, leaving 8 bases between them. The CDR3 coding sequence is TGTGCCAGCAGTGAACGGACGGCGCAGTACTTC. Its protein product is CASSERTAQYF.

The chain joins TRBV4-3 to TRBJ2-7; TRBD1 is a possible D gene (5 bases). CDR3 size: 16 residues. Germline values: CDR1 LGHNA, CDR2 YSLEER. V dropped 0 bases and J dropped 3 bases, with 15 bases sitting between them. CDR3 sequence reads: CASSQEWGRSIYEQYF. The CDR3 region has the DNA TGCGCCAGCAGCCAAGAATGGGGCAGATCCATCTACGAGCAGTACTTC.

This chain links TRBV20-1 with TRBJ1-6, with D maybe TRBD1 (5 bases). V was trimmed by 3 bases and J by 13 bases, leaving 7 bases between them. This CDR3 has 10 amino acids. Germline loops: CDR1 DFQATT, CDR2 SNEGSKA (reference sequence). CDR3 in DNA: TGCAGTGCTAGTCGGGGCCCCCTCCACTTT. It codes for CSASRGPLHF.

This chain joins TRBV5-5 and TRBJ1-1; D perhaps matches TRBD1 (5 bases). V shed 4 bases and J shed 3 bases, with 16 bases lying between them. Looked up from germline, CDR1 is SGHKS and CDR2 is YYEKEE (reference sequence). The CDR3 length is 15 residues. Here the CDR3 DNA reads TGTGCCAGCAGCGCCCGGTCGGAGGGGTACACTGAAGCTTTCTTT. Translation: CASSARSEGYTEAFF.

This sequence joins TRBV7-9 and TRBJ1-2; TRBD1 matches 8 bases. The CDR3 runs 17 residues. V gave up 4 bases and J gave up 7 bases; unmatched junction bases: 17. CDR1 is SEHNR and CDR2 is FQNEAQ in the germline V gene (reference sequence). The CDR3 region has the DNA TGTGCCAGCAGCTCATCCCGCGGACAGGGACCTCTCGGTGGCTACACCTTC. Protein: CASSSSRGQGPLGGYTF.

This chain uses TRBV2 with TRBJ2-2; D may be TRBD2 (5 bases). V lost 6 bases, J lost 4 bases, and 9 bases lay in between. Germline V gives CDR1 SNHLY, CDR2 FYNNEI. The CDR3 loop spans 13 amino acids. This CDR3 reads CASRRVVTGELFF. The CDR3, as DNA: TGTGCCAGCAGGAGGGTCGTCACCGGGGAGCTGTTTTTT.

The rearrangement links TRBV28 to TRBJ2-7; D might be TRBD2 (5 bases). The V end lost 7 bases, the J end lost 0 bases, and 25 bases lay between the germline ends. Germline assignment: CDR1 MDHEN and CDR2 SYDVKM. The CDR3 has 18 residues. The DNA for the CDR3 is TGTGCCAGCACCCCCTCCCGAGGCAGAGGGCGTAGCTCCTACGAGCAGTACTTC. Amino acid sequence: CASTPSRGRGRSSYEQYF.

The chain recombines TRBV5-1 with TRBJ1-2, with D perhaps matching TRBD1 (6 bases). V gave up 0 bases and J gave up 3 bases, with 12 bases separating them. The CDR3 sequence is 15 residues long. The germline gives CDR1 SGHRS, CDR2 YFSETQ. The CDR3 sequence is CASSLGGAQDYGYTF. The CDR3 bases are TGCGCCAGCAGCTTGGGGGGGGCGCAGGACTATGGCTACACCTTC. The whole variable domain, remainder taken from reference TRBV5-1 and TRBJ1-2, is KAGVTQTPRYLIKTRGQQVTLSCSPISGHRSVSWYQQTPGQGLQFLFEYFSETQRNKGNFPGRFSGRQFSNSRSEMNVSTLELGDSALYLCASSLGGAQDYGYTFGSGTRLTVV.

The chain carries TRBV27 and TRBJ1-2; no definite D call. Germline CDR1 and CDR2: MNHEY and SMNVEV (reference sequence). This CDR3 has 15 residues. Trimming left V 0 bases short and J 4 bases short, with 12 bases between. CDR3 DNA sequence: TGTGCCAGCAGTTTATCGGAACATTGGGTCTATGGCTACACCTTC. Translating gives CASSLSEHWVYGYTF.

The V gene is TRBV27, the J gene TRBJ2-1, with D perhaps matching TRBD1 (5 bases). V was trimmed by 2 bases and J by 0 bases, leaving 8 bases between them. This CDR3 is built from 15 residues. Germline V gene sequence: CDR1 MNHEY, CDR2 SMNVEV (reference sequence). CDR3 nucleotide sequence: TGTGCCAGCAGTTTAAGGCAGGGCTCCTACAATGAGCAGTTCTTC. It encodes CASSLRQGSYNEQFF.

This chain links TRBV7-2 with TRBJ1-6; weak D call: TRBD1 (5 bases). Between the trimmed V and J ends, which lost 5 bases and 10 bases, there was a span of 18 bases. Germline CDR1 SGHTA, CDR2 FQGNSA. This CDR3 is built from 15 residues. The CDR3 loop is CASSPNEGRGSPLHF. The CDR3 DNA reads as TGTGCCAGCAGCCCAAACGAGGGGCGAGGGTCACCCCTCCACTTT. Drawing the rest from reference TRBV7-2 and TRBJ1-6, the complete variable domain is GAGVSQSPSNKVTEKGKDVELRCDPISGHTALYWYRQSLGQGLEFLIYFQGNSAPDKSGLPSDRFSAERTGGSVSTLTIQRTQQEDSAVYLCASSPNEGRGSPLHFGNGTRLTVT.